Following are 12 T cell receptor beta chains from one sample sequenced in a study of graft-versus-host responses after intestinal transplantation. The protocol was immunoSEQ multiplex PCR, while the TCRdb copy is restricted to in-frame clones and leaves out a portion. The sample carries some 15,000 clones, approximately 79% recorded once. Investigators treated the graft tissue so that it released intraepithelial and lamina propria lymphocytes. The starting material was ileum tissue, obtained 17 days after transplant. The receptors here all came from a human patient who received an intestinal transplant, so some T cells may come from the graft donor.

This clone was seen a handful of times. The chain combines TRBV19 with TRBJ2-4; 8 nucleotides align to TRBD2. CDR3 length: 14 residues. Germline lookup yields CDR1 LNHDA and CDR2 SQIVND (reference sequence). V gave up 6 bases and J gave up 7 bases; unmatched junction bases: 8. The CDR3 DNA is TGTGCCAGTAGACCTGGTACGGGGGGGAACATTCAGTACTTC. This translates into CASRPGTGGNIQYF.

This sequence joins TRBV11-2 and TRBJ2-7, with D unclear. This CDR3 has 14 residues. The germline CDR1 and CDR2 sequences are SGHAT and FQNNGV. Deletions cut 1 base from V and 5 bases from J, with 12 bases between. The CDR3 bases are TGTGCCAGCAGCTTAGCGGCCTTAACCCACGAGCAGTACTTC. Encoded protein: CASSLAALTHEQYF. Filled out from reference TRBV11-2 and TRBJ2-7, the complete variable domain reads EAGVAQSPRYKIIEKRQSVAFWCNPISGHATLYWYQQILGQGPKLLIQFQNNGVVDDSQLPKDRFSAERLKGVDSTLKIQPAKLEDSAVYLCASSLAALTHEQYFGPGTRLTVT.

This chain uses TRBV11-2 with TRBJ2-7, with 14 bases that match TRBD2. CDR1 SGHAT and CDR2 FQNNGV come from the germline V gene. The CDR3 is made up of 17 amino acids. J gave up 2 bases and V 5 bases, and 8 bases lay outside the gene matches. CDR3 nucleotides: TGTGCCAGCAGCCCTGGGACTAGCGGGAGCACAACCTACGAGCAGTACTTC. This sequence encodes CASSPGTSGSTTYEQYF.

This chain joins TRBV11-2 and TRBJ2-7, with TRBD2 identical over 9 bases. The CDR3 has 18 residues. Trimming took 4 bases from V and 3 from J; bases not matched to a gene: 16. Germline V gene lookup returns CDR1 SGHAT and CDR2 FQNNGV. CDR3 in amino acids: CASSSGTSRSSIHYEQYF. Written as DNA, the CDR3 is TGTGCCAGCAGCTCCGGGACTAGCAGGAGTTCGATTCACTACGAGCAGTACTTC. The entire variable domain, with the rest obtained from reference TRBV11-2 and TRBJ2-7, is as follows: EAGVAQSPRYKIIEKRQSVAFWCNPISGHATLYWYQQILGQGPKLLIQFQNNGVVDDSQLPKDRFSAERLKGVDSTLKIQPAKLEDSAVYLCASSSGTSRSSIHYEQYFGPGTRLTVT.

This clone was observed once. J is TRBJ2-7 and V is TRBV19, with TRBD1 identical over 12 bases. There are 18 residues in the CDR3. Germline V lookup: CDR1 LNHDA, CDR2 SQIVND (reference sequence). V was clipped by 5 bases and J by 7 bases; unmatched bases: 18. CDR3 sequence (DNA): TGTGCCAGTAGTTTGGGCCCGGGACAGGGGGCTCCCTTTGGGGAGCAGTACTTC. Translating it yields CASSLGPGQGAPFGEQYF.

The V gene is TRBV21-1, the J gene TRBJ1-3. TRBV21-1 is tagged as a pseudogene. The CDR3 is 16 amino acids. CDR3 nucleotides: TGTGCCAGCAGCAAAAGGGTTTCGTACTCTGGAAACACCATATATTTT. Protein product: CASSKRVSYSGNTIYF.

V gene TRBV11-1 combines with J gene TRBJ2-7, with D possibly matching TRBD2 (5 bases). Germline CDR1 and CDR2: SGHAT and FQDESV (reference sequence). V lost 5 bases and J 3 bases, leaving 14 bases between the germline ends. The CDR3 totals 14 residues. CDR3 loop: CASSITGRGYEQYF. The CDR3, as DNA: TGTGCCAGCAGCATCACCGGTCGGGGCTACGAGCAGTACTTC.

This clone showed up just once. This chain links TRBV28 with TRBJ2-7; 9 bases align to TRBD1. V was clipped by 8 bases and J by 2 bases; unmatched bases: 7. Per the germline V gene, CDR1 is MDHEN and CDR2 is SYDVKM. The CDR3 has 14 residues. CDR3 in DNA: TGTGCCAGCTGTGGGACAGGGAAAACCTACGAGCAGTACTTC. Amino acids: CASCGTGKTYEQYF. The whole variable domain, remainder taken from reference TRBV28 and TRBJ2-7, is DVKVTQSSRYLVKRTGEKVFLECVQDMDHENMFWYRQDPGLGLRLIYFSYDVKMKEKGDIPEGYSVSREKKERFSLILESASTNQTSMYLCASCGTGKTYEQYFGPGTRLTVT.

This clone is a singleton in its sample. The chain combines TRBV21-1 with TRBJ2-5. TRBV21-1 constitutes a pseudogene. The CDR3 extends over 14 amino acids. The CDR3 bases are TGTGCCAGCAGCAAAGACGGGCACCAAGAGACCCAGTACTTC. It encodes CASSKDGHQETQYF.

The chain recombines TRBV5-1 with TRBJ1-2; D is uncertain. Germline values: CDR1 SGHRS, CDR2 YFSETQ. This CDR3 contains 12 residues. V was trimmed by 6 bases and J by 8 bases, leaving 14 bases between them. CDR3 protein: CASTPGGGGYTF. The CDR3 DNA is TGCGCCAGCACCCCTGGCGGCGGCGGCTACACCTTC.

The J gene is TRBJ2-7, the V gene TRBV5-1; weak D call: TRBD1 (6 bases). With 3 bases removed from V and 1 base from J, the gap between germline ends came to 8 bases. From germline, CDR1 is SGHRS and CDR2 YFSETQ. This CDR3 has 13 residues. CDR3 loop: CASSWTASYEQYF. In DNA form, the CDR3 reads TGCGCCAGCAGCTGGACAGCGTCCTACGAGCAGTACTTC. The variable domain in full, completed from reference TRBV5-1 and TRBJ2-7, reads KAGVTQTPRYLIKTRGQQVTLSCSPISGHRSVSWYQQTPGQGLQFLFEYFSETQRNKGNFPGRFSGRQFSNSRSEMNVSTLELGDSALYLCASSWTASYEQYFGPGTRLTVT.

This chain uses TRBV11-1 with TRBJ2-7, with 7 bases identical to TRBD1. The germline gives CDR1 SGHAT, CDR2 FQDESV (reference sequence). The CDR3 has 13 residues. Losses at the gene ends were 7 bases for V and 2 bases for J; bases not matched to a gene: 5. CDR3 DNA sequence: TGTGCCAGCAAAACAGGGGTCACCTACGAGCAGTACTTC. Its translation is CASKTGVTYEQYF.